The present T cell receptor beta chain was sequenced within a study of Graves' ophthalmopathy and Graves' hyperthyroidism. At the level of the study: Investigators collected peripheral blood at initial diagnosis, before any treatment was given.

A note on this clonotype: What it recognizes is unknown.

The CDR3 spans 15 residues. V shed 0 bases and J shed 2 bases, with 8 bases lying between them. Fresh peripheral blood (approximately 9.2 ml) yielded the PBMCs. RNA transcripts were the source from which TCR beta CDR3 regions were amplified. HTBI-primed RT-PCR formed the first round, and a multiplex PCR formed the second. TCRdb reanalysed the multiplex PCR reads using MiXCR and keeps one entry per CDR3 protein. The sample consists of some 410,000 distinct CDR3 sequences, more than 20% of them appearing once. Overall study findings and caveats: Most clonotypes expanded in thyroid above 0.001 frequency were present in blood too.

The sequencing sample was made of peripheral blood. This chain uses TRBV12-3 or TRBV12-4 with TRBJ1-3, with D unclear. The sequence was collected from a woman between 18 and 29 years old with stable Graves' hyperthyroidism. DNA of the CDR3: TGTGCCAGCAGTTTAGCTTCAGAGGCTGGAAACACCATATATTTT. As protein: CASSLASEAGNTIYF.